This passage covers 20 T cell receptor beta chains from one sample sequenced in a study of identical twins. From the 5' RACE reads, TCRdb called clonotypes with MiXCR, one entry per CDR3 protein. The repertoire holds about 890,000 distinct CDR3 sequences, with 10% to 15% as singletons. This sample also appeared in a second study, on yellow fever vaccine responses in identical twins.

Sequenced sample: PBMCs. The origin of the receptors is a woman under 30 in good health.

In its sample, this clonotype was seen a few times. V usage is TRBV20-1 and J usage is TRBJ1-4, with TRBD1 identical over 10 bases. Per the germline V gene, CDR1 is DFQATT and CDR2 is SNEGSKA (reference sequence). CDR3 size: 17 residues. Losses at the gene ends were 1 base for V and 0 bases for J; bases not matched to a gene: 5. The CDR3 sequence is CSARVDRGLPTNEKLFF. In DNA form, the CDR3 reads TGCAGTGCTAGAGTCGACAGGGGGCTCCCAACTAATGAAAAACTGTTTTTT.

V gene TRBV11-2 combines with J gene TRBJ2-7, with TRBD1 identical over 10 bases. V dropped 3 bases and J dropped 1; count of bases not matched to a gene: 21. Germline assignment: CDR1 SGHAT and CDR2 FQNNGV. The CDR3 runs 21 residues. This CDR3 is CASSFIRGGDRGAPFSYEQYF. The DNA for the CDR3 is TGTGCCAGCAGCTTTATTCGGGGGGGGGACAGGGGAGCGCCCTTTTCCTACGAGCAGTACTTC.

This clonotype has a handful of counts. This chain links TRBV6-1 with TRBJ2-7; D unclear. Germline V gene sequence: CDR1 MNHNS, CDR2 SASEGT. V shed 5 bases and J shed 4 bases, with 15 bases lying between them. The CDR3 has 14 residues. The CDR3 DNA reads TGTGCCAGCAGTCTCCCCCTTCCGAGATACGAGCAGTACTTC. This codes for CASSLPLPRYEQYF.

This clonotype occurred a few times. The chain links TRBV6-5 to TRBJ1-5; unclear D gene. The V gene lost 2 bases and the J gene lost 0 bases, with 8 bases spanning the gap. The CDR3 totals 15 residues. Germline V gene sequence: CDR1 MNHEY, CDR2 SVGAGI. The CDR3 loop reads CASSYGSYSNQPQHF. The CDR3 bases are TGTGCCAGCAGTTACGGCAGCTATAGCAATCAGCCCCAGCATTTT.

This rearrangement joins TRBV20-1 to TRBJ2-5, with D unclear. The CDR3 spans 14 residues. Germline V gene lookup returns CDR1 DFQATT and CDR2 SNEGSKA (reference sequence). The V and J ends lost 1 base and 9 bases respectively, with 18 bases between them. The DNA for the CDR3 is TGCAGTGCTAGAGGTGGTAGCACTAATGCGGCCCAGTACTTC. Protein product: CSARGGSTNAAQYF.

This clonotype was detected many times. This chain connects TRBV6-5 to TRBJ2-3; TRBD2 matches at 12 bases. After removal of 4 bases from V and 3 bases from J, the junction contained 2 bases not matched to a gene. Germline V lookup: CDR1 MNHEY, CDR2 SVGAGI. The CDR3 has 15 residues. The CDR3 DNA reads TGTGCCAGCAGTTTCGGACTAGCGGGGACAGATACGCAGTATTTT. It is translated as CASSFGLAGTDTQYF.

This chain joins TRBV20-1 and TRBJ2-5; 8 bases map to TRBD1. The germline gives CDR1 DFQATT, CDR2 SNEGSKA (reference sequence). V lost 7 bases, J lost 2 bases, and 9 bases stayed unmatched. This CDR3 spans 14 amino acids. CDR3 coding DNA: TGCAGTGTCATTCAGGGGGCGCGTCAAGAGACCCAGTACTTC. Translating it yields CSVIQGARQETQYF.

This clonotype was detected a few times. The CDR3 DNA reads as TGTGCCAGCAGCTTGGCCTTACTAGCGGGGAACAATGAGCAGTTCTTC. Translated: CASSLALLAGNNEQFF. The chain couples TRBV5-4 to TRBJ2-1; 10 bases agree with TRBD2. Unmatched junction bases numbered 5, after V lost 0 bases and J lost 5 bases. The CDR3 loop spans 16 amino acids. Germline-derived CDR1 and CDR2 are SGHNT and YYREEE (reference sequence). The complete variable domain, with remaining parts taken from reference TRBV5-4 and TRBJ2-1, reads ETGVTQSPTHLIKTRGQQVTLRCSSQSGHNTVSWYQQALGQGPQFIFQYYREEENGRGNFPPRFSGLQFPNYSSELNVNALELDDSALYLCASSLALLAGNNEQFFGPGTRLTVL.

This clonotype was picked up a small number of times. This CDR3 reads CASRGDRRNTEAFF. The CDR3 DNA reads TGTGCCAGCAGGGGTGACAGGAGGAACACTGAAGCTTTCTTT. The chain combines TRBV6-1 with TRBJ1-1; D is perhaps TRBD1 (6 bases). The CDR3 runs 14 residues. Between the trimmed V and J ends, which lost 6 bases and 1 base, there was a span of 12 bases. Germline CDR1 and CDR2: MNHNS and SASEGT.

This clonotype was counted ten times or more. The chain employs TRBV12-3 or TRBV12-4 and TRBJ2-1, with a weak D call TRBD2 (6 bases). The length of the CDR3 is 16 residues. V lost 8 bases, J lost 0 bases, and 17 bases lay in between. CDR3 region: CASGNPTRTSYNEQFF. The DNA for the CDR3 is TGTGCCAGCGGGAACCCGACTAGGACCTCCTACAATGAGCAGTTCTTC.

This clonotype was seen repeatedly, ten times or more. This chain joins TRBV12-3 or TRBV12-4 and TRBJ1-1; 7 bases match TRBD1. The CDR3 extends over 15 amino acids. The V gene end was trimmed by 10 bases and the J gene end by 0 bases; junction bases not matched to a gene: 11. The CDR3 region has the DNA TGTGCCATCGTTAGGGACAGTTTTTTGAACACTGAAGCTTTCTTT. This gives the protein CAIVRDSFLNTEAFF.

The chain is built from TRBV3-1 and TRBJ2-1, with TRBD2 matching 7 bases. The CDR3 runs 16 residues. Germline V CDR1 and CDR2: LGHDT, YNNKEL (reference sequence). The J segment lost 4 bases and the V segment lost 1 base, leaving 7 bases of the junction unmatched. CDR3: CASSQGRAGRYNEQFF. DNA of the CDR3: TGTGCCAGCAGCCAAGGGAGAGCGGGACGATACAATGAGCAGTTCTTC.

To note about this clonotype: A much larger clone is a single base away; this may be a read error. The chain employs TRBV5-1 and TRBJ2-5; no reliable D call. The V gene's germline CDR1 is SGHRS and CDR2 YFSETQ. Trimming removed 3 bases at V and 4 bases at J, with 19 bases between. CDR3 length: 16 residues. As DNA, the CDR3 is TGCGCCAGCAGCTCGGGTCTTACCCCGGACCGAGAGACCCAGTACTTC. Protein: CASSSGLTPDRETQYF. Full variable domain (rest looked up from reference TRBV5-1 and TRBJ2-5): KAGVTQTPRYLIKTRGQQVTLSCSPISGHRSVSWYQQTPGQGLQFLFEYFSETQRNKGNFPGRFSGRQFSNSRSEMNVSTLELGDSALYLCASSSGLTPDRETQYFGPGTRLLVL.

This chain joins TRBV29-1 and TRBJ2-5, with 7 nucleotides matching TRBD2. With V trimmed by 3 bases and J by 5 bases, 9 bases remained unmatched. The CDR3 runs to 14 residues. Germline assignment: CDR1 SQVTM and CDR2 ANQGSEA. The CDR3 protein is CSVDSGGGLETQYF. As DNA, the CDR3 is TGCAGCGTTGATTCGGGAGGTGGCTTGGAGACCCAGTACTTC.

This clonotype was observed a handful of times. This chain joins TRBV20-1 and TRBJ2-1, with TRBD2 matching over 12 bases. This CDR3 has 15 residues. V trimming: 3 bases; J trimming: 15 bases; junction bases outside the gene matches: 15. Per the germline V gene, CDR1 is DFQATT and CDR2 is SNEGSKA (reference sequence). The CDR3 DNA is TGCAGTGCTAGGGGCGAACTAGCGGGGGGCCGAAATCGGTTCTTC. It encodes CSARGELAGGRNRFF.

This clonotype was detected only a few times. J is TRBJ2-7 and V is TRBV6-1; D ambiguous. Germline values: CDR1 MNHNS, CDR2 SASEGT. V shed 4 bases and J shed 11 bases, with 12 bases lying between them. This CDR3 contains 11 residues. The CDR3 is CASSGPLREYV. The CDR3 DNA follows: TGTGCCAGCAGTGGTCCATTACGGGAGTACGTC.

This clonotype was observed a handful of times. The chain combines TRBV6-1 with TRBJ2-1; the D call may be TRBD1 or TRBD2 (5 bases each). Germline V gene lookup returns CDR1 MNHNS and CDR2 SASEGT. The CDR3 loop spans 13 amino acids. V lost 11 bases and J 7 bases, leaving 18 bases between the germline ends. CDR3 in amino acids: CASEGTPVNEQFF. CDR3 coding DNA: TGTGCCTCTGAGGGGACCCCGGTGAATGAGCAGTTCTTC.

In this sample, this clonotype turned up many times. The chain recombines TRBV7-3 with TRBJ1-2, with D unresolved. The V end lost 2 bases, the J end lost 3 bases, and 10 bases lay between the germline ends. Germline V lookup: CDR1 SGHTA, CDR2 FQGTGA. This CDR3 has 14 amino acids. CDR3 sequence (DNA): TGTGCCAGCAGCTTATCGGCAGACGACTATGGCTACACCTTC. It translates to CASSLSADDYGYTF.

This clonotype showed up many times. The chain recombines TRBV5-6 with TRBJ1-5; TRBD1 aligns across 8 bases. Losses at the gene ends were 4 bases for V and 6 bases for J; bases not matched to a gene: 6. In germline, CDR1 is SGHDT, CDR2 YYEEEE. The CDR3 is 14 residues long. This chain's CDR3 is CASSLDRVGQPQHF. The CDR3 region has the DNA TGTGCCAGCAGCCTGGACAGGGTGGGTCAGCCCCAGCATTTT.

The rearrangement joins TRBV2 to TRBJ1-4, with TRBD1 identical over 9 bases. Germline V CDR1 and CDR2: SNHLY, FYNNEI. This CDR3 contains 15 residues. The V segment lost 1 base and the J segment 7 bases; nucleotides outside the gene matches: 4. The CDR3 DNA reads as TGTGCCAGCAGTGAAGGACAGGGGGACGGTGAAAAACTGTTTTTT. Translating it yields CASSEGQGDGEKLFF.